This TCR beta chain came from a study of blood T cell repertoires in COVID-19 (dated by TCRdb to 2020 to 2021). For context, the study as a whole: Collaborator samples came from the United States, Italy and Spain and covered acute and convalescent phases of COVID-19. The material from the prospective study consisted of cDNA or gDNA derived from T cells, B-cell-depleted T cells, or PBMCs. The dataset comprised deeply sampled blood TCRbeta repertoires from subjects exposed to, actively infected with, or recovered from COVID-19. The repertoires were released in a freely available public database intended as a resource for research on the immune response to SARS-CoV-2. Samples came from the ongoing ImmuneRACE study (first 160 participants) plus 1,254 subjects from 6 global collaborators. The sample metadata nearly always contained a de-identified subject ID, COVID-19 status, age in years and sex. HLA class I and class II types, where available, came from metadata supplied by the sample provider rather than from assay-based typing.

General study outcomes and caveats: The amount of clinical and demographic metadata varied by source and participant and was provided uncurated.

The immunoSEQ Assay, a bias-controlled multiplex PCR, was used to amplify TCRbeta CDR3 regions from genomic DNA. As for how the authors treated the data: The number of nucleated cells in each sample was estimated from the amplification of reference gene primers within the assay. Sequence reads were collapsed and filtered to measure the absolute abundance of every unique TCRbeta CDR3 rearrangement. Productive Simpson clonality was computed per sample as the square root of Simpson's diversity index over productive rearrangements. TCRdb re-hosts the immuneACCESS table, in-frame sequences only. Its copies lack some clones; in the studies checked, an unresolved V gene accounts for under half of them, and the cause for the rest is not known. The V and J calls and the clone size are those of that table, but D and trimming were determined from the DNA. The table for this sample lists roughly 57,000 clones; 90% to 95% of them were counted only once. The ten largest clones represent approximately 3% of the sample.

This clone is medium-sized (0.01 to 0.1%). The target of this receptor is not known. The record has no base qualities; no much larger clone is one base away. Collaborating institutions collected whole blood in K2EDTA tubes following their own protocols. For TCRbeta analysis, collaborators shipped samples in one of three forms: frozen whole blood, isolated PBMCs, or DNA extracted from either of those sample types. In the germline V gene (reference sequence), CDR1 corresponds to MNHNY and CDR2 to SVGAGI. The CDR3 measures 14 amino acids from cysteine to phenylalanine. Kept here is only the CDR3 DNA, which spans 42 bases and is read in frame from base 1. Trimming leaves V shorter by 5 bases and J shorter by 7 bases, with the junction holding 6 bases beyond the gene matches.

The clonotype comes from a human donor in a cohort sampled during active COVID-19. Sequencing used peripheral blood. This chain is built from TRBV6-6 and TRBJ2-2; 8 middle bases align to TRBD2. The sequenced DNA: TGTGCCAGCAGTAAGGGACTAGTTGTCGGGGAGCTGTTTTTT. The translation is CASSKGLVVGELFF.